The following is a T cell receptor (beta chain) sequence with its context. Its antigen is not known. Germline CDR1 reads SGHRS; CDR2 reads YFSETQ. The ends were cut back, 0 bases at V and 5 bases at J, with 6 bases in the middle. The CDR3 loop spans 13 amino acids. These data come from a study of beta chain features in type 1 diabetes. Reverse transcription of all isolated RNA meant that expressed TCRB transcripts were sequenced. Clones were read by immunoSEQ multiplex PCR, and TCRdb kept only the in-frame ones, dropping some. The sample lists about 260,000 clones, around 68% seen once, with 0.053% in the top ten. Study-level points and caveats: A definitive answer on HLA type influencing TCRB rearrangement was not reached here. Naive, central memory and Treg TCRB repertoires seemed to resemble each other more closely in patients than they did in healthy donors.

The sequence came from a man in his thirties or forties in good health. The chain couples TRBV5-1 to TRBJ2-4; possibly TRBD1 for D (5 bases). Source material: naive CD4+ T cells from blood. CDR3 sequence (DNA): TGCGCCAGCAGCTTGGAACAGGAAAACATTCAGTACTTC. Residues: CASSLEQENIQYF.